A single sample is the source of the 23 T cell receptor beta chains below, sequenced in a study of T cell responses to AZD1222 COVID-19 vaccine. This table comes from immunoSEQ multiplex PCR, and its TCRdb copy is limited to in-frame clones, with some not included. In the table there are over 110,000 clones, more than 85% of which are singletons. This specimen consisted of peripheral blood, obtained on day 0 of AZD1222 vaccination. The receptors were sampled from an adult in good health.

This sequence joins TRBV5-1 and TRBJ1-1, with TRBD1 matching 9 bases. J gave up 3 bases and V 2 bases, and 5 bases lay outside the gene matches. Germline CDR1 reads SGHRS; CDR2 reads YFSETQ. The CDR3 contains 15 residues. The DNA for the CDR3 is TGCGCCAGCAGCTTACAGGGGGCGGGAGACACTGAAGCTTTCTTT. It is translated as CASSLQGAGDTEAFF.

This clone turned up a few times. V gene TRBV6-1 combines with J gene TRBJ1-2; D is unresolved. This CDR3 is built from 14 residues. V was shortened by 2 bases and J by 7 bases, with 14 bases between the two germline ends. Germline V gene data show CDR1 as MNHNS and CDR2 as SASEGT. The CDR3 here is CASSEKNSNRGYTF. The CDR3 DNA reads as TGTGCCAGCAGTGAAAAAAACAGCAATCGTGGCTACACCTTC.

Only one count was recorded for this clone. In DNA, the CDR3 is TGTGCCAGTAGTACTTACCTAGGCTACGAGCAGTACTTC. Amino acid sequence: CASSTYLGYEQYF. This chain uses TRBV19 with TRBJ2-7; no definite D call. This CDR3 has 13 amino acids. Germline-derived CDR1 and CDR2 are LNHDA and SQIVND (reference sequence). V lost 4 bases to trimming and J lost 3 bases, with 10 bases between them.

The V and J genes are TRBV6-5 and TRBJ1-1; D unclear. CDR1 and CDR2 from the germline V gene are MNHEY and SVGAGI. V lost 6 bases and J lost 1, with 9 bases in between. This CDR3 contains 13 residues. CDR3 sequence (DNA): TGTGCCAGCAGGATACACCCGAACACTGAAGCTTTCTTT. It codes for CASRIHPNTEAFF.

The chain has TRBV12-3 or TRBV12-4 and TRBJ2-7, with D uncertain. The CDR3 loop spans 13 amino acids. Trimming left V 5 bases short and J 4 bases short, with 12 bases between. The CDR3 spells CASSLGQRYEQYF. The CDR3 region has the DNA TGTGCCAGCAGTCTAGGGCAGCGTTACGAGCAGTACTTC.

This chain connects TRBV6-5 to TRBJ2-2; maybe TRBD1 (6 bases). Germline V gene lookup returns CDR1 MNHEY and CDR2 SVGAGI. V was shortened by 10 bases and J by 1 base, with 16 bases between the two germline ends. This CDR3 comprises 15 residues. The CDR3 nucleotides read TGTGCCACCACCTGGAAGGGGGAGAACACCGGGGAGCTGTTTTTT. Protein: CATTWKGENTGELFF.

J is TRBJ2-7 and V is TRBV5-4; 8 nucleotides line up with TRBD1. The ends lost 1 base at V and 7 bases at J; junction bases unmatched: 7. CDR1 is SGHNT, CDR2 YYREEE, per germline (reference sequence). The CDR3 is made up of 14 amino acids. For the CDR3, the DNA is TGTGCCAGCAGCTTGCTGACAGGGGTCGGGGAGCAGTACTTC. Its translation: CASSLLTGVGEQYF.

The V and J genes are TRBV13 and TRBJ1-1, with a tentative D call TRBD1 (5 bases). Deletions cut 0 bases from V and 10 bases from J, with 6 bases between. Germline CDR1 is PRHDT and CDR2 is FYEKMQ (reference sequence). CDR3 length equals 11 residues. As DNA, the CDR3 is TGTGCCAGCAGCTTAGGAGGGACAGCTTTCTTT. Translated: CASSLGGTAFF.

The V gene is TRBV11-3, the J gene TRBJ2-1; D call uncertain. The V gene lost 6 bases and the J gene lost 7 bases, with 10 bases spanning the gap. The germline CDR1 and CDR2 sequences are SGHNT and YENEEA. CDR3 length equals 12 residues. Here the CDR3 DNA reads TGTGCCAGCAGGGGAAAGAGGAATGAGCAGTTCTTC. Translation gives CASRGKRNEQFF.

The rearrangement links TRBV7-3 to TRBJ2-7, with TRBD2 matching over 11 bases. From germline, CDR1 is SGHTA and CDR2 FQGTGA. This CDR3 is built from 15 residues. V lost 5 bases to trimming and J lost 2 bases; unmatched junction nucleotides: 5. CDR3 amino acids: CASSATSGGTYEQYF. The DNA for the CDR3 is TGTGCCAGCAGCGCTACTAGCGGGGGCACCTACGAGCAGTACTTC. Combining the CDR3 with reference TRBV7-3 and TRBJ2-7 gives the whole variable domain GAGVSQTPSNKVTEKGKYVELRCDPISGHTALYWYRQSLGQGPEFLIYFQGTGAADDSGLPNDRFFAVRPEGSVSTLKIQRTERGDSAVYLCASSATSGGTYEQYFGPGTRLTVT.

This clone appeared a single time. This chain uses TRBV29-1 with TRBJ1-1; possible D gene TRBD1, 5 bases. Trimming took 4 bases from V and 3 from J, leaving 12 bases between them. CDR1 is SQVTM and CDR2 is ANQGSEA in the germline V gene. This CDR3 is built from 13 residues. DNA of the CDR3: TGCAGCGTTGGACGGCCGGGGGACACTGAAGCTTTCTTT. Its translation: CSVGRPGDTEAFF.

The chain employs TRBV7-9 and TRBJ1-1; TRBD1 agrees at 7 bases. There are 15 residues in the CDR3. Unmatched junction bases numbered 7, after V lost 5 bases and J lost 1 base. Germline V gene lookup returns CDR1 SEHNR and CDR2 FQNEAQ (reference sequence). The CDR3 bases are TGTGCCAGCAGCACCCGGGACAGACCGAACACTGAAGCTTTCTTT. The encoded protein is CASSTRDRPNTEAFF. The full variable domain, completed using reference TRBV7-9 and TRBJ1-1, is DTGVSQNPRHKITKRGQNVTFRCDPISEHNRLYWYRQTLGQGPEFLTYFQNEAQLEKSRLLSDRFSAERPKGSFSTLEIQRTEQGDSAMYLCASSTRDRPNTEAFFGQGTRLTVV.

J is TRBJ2-1 and V is TRBV11-2, with 14 bases aligning to TRBD2. Germline CDR1 SGHAT, CDR2 FQNNGV. This CDR3 has 18 residues. The V and J ends lost 5 bases and 4 bases, in that order; junction bases with no gene match: 10. This CDR3 reads CASSPLLGLAGEYNEQFF. DNA for the CDR3: TGTGCCAGCAGCCCACTCTTGGGACTAGCGGGAGAATACAATGAGCAGTTCTTC. Filled out from reference TRBV11-2 and TRBJ2-1, the complete variable domain reads EAGVAQSPRYKIIEKRQSVAFWCNPISGHATLYWYQQILGQGPKLLIQFQNNGVVDDSQLPKDRFSAERLKGVDSTLKIQPAKLEDSAVYLCASSPLLGLAGEYNEQFFGPGTRLTVL.

The chain has TRBV3-1 (or the pseudogene TRBV3-2) and TRBJ1-4, with D hard to call. Trimming stripped 4 bases from V and 3 bases from J, with 12 bases between. The germline gives CDR1 LGHDT, CDR2 YNNKEL (reference sequence). The length of the CDR3 is 15 residues. The CDR3 DNA reads TGTGCCAGCAGCCCGAGGCACGGGTCTAATGAAAAACTGTTTTTT. Translating it yields CASSPRHGSNEKLFF.

The chain is built from TRBV5-6 and TRBJ2-3, with 8 bases identical to TRBD2. Trimming took 0 bases from V and 5 from J; bases not matched to a gene: 8. This CDR3 is 16 amino acids long. CDR1 and CDR2 from the germline V gene are SGHDT and YYEEEE. CDR3 nucleotide sequence: TGTGCCAGCAGCTTGGTGGGAGCGGGAGCGGTAGATACGCAGTATTTT. It encodes CASSLVGAGAVDTQYF.

The genes are TRBV20-1 and TRBJ1-6; TRBD1 aligns across 7 bases. J gave up 7 bases and V 3 bases, and 3 bases lay outside the gene matches. This CDR3 spans 13 amino acids. Germline V gene data show CDR1 as DFQATT and CDR2 as SNEGSKA (reference sequence). DNA of the CDR3: TGCAGTGCTAGTTCGACAGGGAATTCACCCCTCCACTTT. It codes for CSASSTGNSPLHF.

The rearrangement links TRBV3-1 (or the pseudogene TRBV3-2) to TRBJ2-2, with 9 bases lining up with TRBD1. The CDR3 contains 16 residues. From germline, CDR1 is LGHDT and CDR2 YNNKEL (reference sequence). J lost 6 bases, V lost 2 bases, and 7 bases had no gene match. CDR3 bases: TGTGCCAGCAGCCAAACCGGGACAGGGTCGGCCGGGGAGCTGTTTTTT. This codes for CASSQTGTGSAGELFF.

V and J are TRBV10-3 and TRBJ2-5, with D uncertain. V dropped 10 bases and J dropped 0 bases, with 12 bases sitting between them. This CDR3 contains 13 residues. Germline V gene data show CDR1 as ENHRY and CDR2 as SYGVKD. DNA for the CDR3: TGTGCCACTTCGTACAGTTACCAAGAGACCCAGTACTTC. Its protein product is CATSYSYQETQYF.

The chain joins TRBV4-2 to TRBJ1-1; no firm D call. The CDR3 spans 13 residues. Germline values: CDR1 LGHNA, CDR2 YNFKEQ. V lost 0 bases and J 8 bases, leaving 10 bases between the germline ends. This chain's CDR3 is CASSQDSNGEAFF. In DNA form, the CDR3 reads TGTGCCAGCAGCCAAGACTCCAACGGGGAAGCTTTCTTT.

This chain joins TRBV29-1 and TRBJ2-5, with D perhaps TRBD1 or TRBD2 (5 bases each). In germline, CDR1 is SQVTM, CDR2 ANQGSEA. The V end lost 5 bases, the J end lost 2 bases, and 21 bases lay between the germline ends. CDR3 length: 16 residues. The CDR3 spells CSVLYVSRGPQETQYF. The CDR3 coding sequence is TGCAGCGTTCTCTATGTTTCTAGGGGACCGCAAGAGACCCAGTACTTC.

This chain connects TRBV18 to TRBJ2-7, with TRBD1 matching over 7 bases. The germline CDR1 and CDR2 sequences are KGHSH and LQKENI. Trimming took 2 bases from V and 6 from J; bases not matched to a gene: 4. The CDR3 covers 13 residues. CDR3 DNA sequence: TGTGCCAGCTCACCAACAGGGGCCGTCGAGCAGTACTTC. Residues: CASSPTGAVEQYF.

This clone was observed once. The chain combines TRBV30 with TRBJ1-6, with D perhaps matching TRBD1 (5 bases). The ends were cut back, 0 bases at V and 7 bases at J, with 13 bases in the middle. The CDR3 has 15 residues. The germline CDR1 and CDR2 sequences are GTSNPN and SVGIG (reference sequence). The CDR3 region is CAWSVPGTGNSPLHF. The CDR3 DNA reads as TGTGCCTGGAGTGTACCGGGGACGGGGAATTCACCCCTCCACTTT.

The V and J genes are TRBV19 and TRBJ1-1, with D perhaps matching TRBD1 (5 bases). Trimming shortened V by 8 bases and J by 5 bases, and 9 bases separated the two germline ends. Per the germline V gene, CDR1 is LNHDA and CDR2 is SQIVND (reference sequence). The CDR3 is made up of 11 amino acids. The CDR3 nucleotides read TGTGCCAGTTATCGGGGGACTGAAGCTTTCTTT. Protein product: CASYRGTEAFF.